This passage covers 22 T cell receptor beta chains from one sample sequenced in a study of cytomegalovirus exposure and HLA in healthy donors. The PCR employed 60 Vbeta primers together with 13 Jbeta primers. Measured with immunoSEQ multiplex PCR; TCRdb has only the in-frame clones, and not every one. The data show some 120,000 clones, around 70% seen once. The sequenced sample consisted of PBMCs. These receptors were taken from a man aged 35 to 55 in good health and CMV-seropositive.

This clone showed up just a few times. This chain links TRBV10-3 with TRBJ2-5; D is undetermined. The V end was cut by 4 bases, the J end by 3 bases, with 9 bases between. The germline V gene has CDR1 ENHRY and CDR2 SYGVKD. This CDR3 has 13 amino acids. The CDR3 here is CAISGPPEETQYF. The CDR3 DNA sequence: TGTGCCATCAGTGGCCCCCCAGAAGAGACCCAGTACTTC.

This chain links TRBV7-9 with TRBJ2-2, with 7 bases aligning to TRBD1. V lost 0 bases, J lost 5 bases, and 3 bases stayed unmatched. Per the germline V gene, CDR1 is SEHNR and CDR2 is FQNEAQ (reference sequence). This CDR3 has 15 amino acids. The CDR3 bases are TGTGCCAGCAGCTTAGCCACAGGGGTGACCGGGGAGCTGTTTTTT. It is translated as CASSLATGVTGELFF.

This clone is a singleton in its sample. The V gene is TRBV4-1, the J gene TRBJ1-1; D call uncertain. The length of the CDR3 is 15 residues. Trimming cost V 0 bases and J 2 bases, with 10 bases left between them. Germline V gene lookup returns CDR1 MGHRA and CDR2 YSYEKL. In DNA, the CDR3 is TGCGCCAGCAGCCAAGATATACGAGGAAACACTGAAGCTTTCTTT. It encodes CASSQDIRGNTEAFF.

Concerning this clone: Distinct nucleotide sequences in the sample also encode this CDR3. This chain links TRBV5-1 with TRBJ1-4; D may be TRBD1 (6 bases). V lost 1 base, J lost 2 bases, and 6 bases lay in between. Germline V gene lookup returns CDR1 SGHRS and CDR2 YFSETQ. The length of the CDR3 is 14 residues. The CDR3 DNA sequence: TGCGCCAGCAGCTTGACAGGGACTAATGAAAAACTGTTTTTT. It specifies CASSLTGTNEKLFF.

The chain links TRBV6-1 to TRBJ1-1; D might be TRBD1 (6 bases). This CDR3 spans 13 amino acids. With 5 bases removed from V and 6 bases from J, the gap between germline ends came to 13 bases. CDR1 is MNHNS, CDR2 SASEGT, per germline. CDR3 bases: TGTGCCAGCAGTCCTCCGGACAGACCTGAAGCTTTCTTT. It is translated as CASSPPDRPEAFF.

The chain employs TRBV7-2 and TRBJ2-7; 7 bases are a match to TRBD2. The J segment lost 5 bases and the V segment lost 2 bases, leaving 6 bases of the junction unmatched. CDR3 length: 14 amino acids. Germline values: CDR1 SGHTA, CDR2 FQGNSA. CDR3 bases: TGTGCCAGCAGCTTAAAAGCGGGATTCCACGAGCAGTACTTC. It yields the protein CASSLKAGFHEQYF.

The rearrangement links TRBV5-4 to TRBJ1-2; 7 bases agree with TRBD1. Germline V CDR1 and CDR2: SGHNT, YYREEE (reference sequence). This CDR3 is built from 16 residues. J lost 8 bases, V lost 0 bases, and 13 bases had no gene match. The CDR3 nucleotides read TGTGCCAGCAGCTTGGAAAGGGCAGGGGGGCGAGGCGGCTACACCTTC. Protein product: CASSLERAGGRGGYTF.

The J gene is TRBJ2-5, the V gene TRBV11-2; D remains ambiguous. CDR3 length: 15 residues. Looked up from germline, CDR1 is SGHAT and CDR2 is FQNNGV. V lost 2 bases to trimming and J lost 2 bases, with 12 bases between them. The CDR3 DNA sequence: TGTGCCAGCAGCTTAAGGCCTAGTCGGCAAGAGACCCAGTACTTC. As protein: CASSLRPSRQETQYF.

This chain joins TRBV19 and TRBJ2-3, with 9 bases matching TRBD1. V lost 6 bases and J lost 3; bases outside the gene matches: 4. Germline CDR1 reads LNHDA; CDR2 reads SQIVND (reference sequence). CDR3 length equals 14 residues. In DNA, the CDR3 is TGTGCCAGTAGCGTGGGACAGGGAACAGATACGCAGTATTTT. Translation gives CASSVGQGTDTQYF.

This rearrangement joins TRBV9 to TRBJ1-1, with 7 bases that match TRBD1. The CDR3 spans 14 residues. The V and J ends lost 3 bases and 4 bases, in that order; junction bases with no gene match: 6. CDR1 is SGDLS and CDR2 is YYNGEE in the germline V gene. DNA for the CDR3: TGTGCCAGCAGCGCCTACAGGGGCCGCACTGAAGCTTTCTTT. Encoded protein: CASSAYRGRTEAFF.

The chain is built from TRBV13 and TRBJ1-3; TRBD1 aligns across 8 bases. The CDR3 has 12 residues. CDR1 is PRHDT, CDR2 FYEKMQ, per germline (reference sequence). Losses at the gene ends were 0 bases for V and 11 bases for J; bases not matched to a gene: 0. CDR3 in amino acids: CASSLGDRAIYF. The CDR3 DNA reads TGTGCCAGCAGCTTAGGGGACAGGGCCATATATTTT.

This rearrangement joins TRBV7-3 to TRBJ2-2; D possibly corresponds to TRBD1 (8 bases). This CDR3 is built from 14 residues. The germline gives CDR1 SGHTA, CDR2 FQGTGA. V lost 5 bases and J lost 7, with 14 bases in between. CDR3 in amino acids: CASSVQGGDGELFF. CDR3 sequence (DNA): TGTGCCAGCAGCGTACAGGGGGGGGACGGGGAGCTGTTTTTT. Full variable domain (missing parts from reference TRBV7-3 and TRBJ2-2): GAGVSQTPSNKVTEKGKYVELRCDPISGHTALYWYRQSLGQGPEFLIYFQGTGAADDSGLPNDRFFAVRPEGSVSTLKIQRTERGDSAVYLCASSVQGGDGELFFGEGSRLTVL.

The CDR3 sequence: CSVAPSGGYEQYF. Here the CDR3 DNA reads TGCAGCGTTGCCCCCAGCGGGGGATACGAGCAGTACTTC. This chain joins TRBV29-1 and TRBJ2-7, with 8 bases lining up with TRBD2. The germline V gene encodes CDR1 SQVTM and CDR2 ANQGSEA. J was trimmed by 4 bases and V by 4 bases; bases with no gene match: 6. The CDR3 extends over 13 amino acids.

V and J are TRBV30 and TRBJ1-2; maybe TRBD1 (5 bases). The V gene lost 4 bases and the J gene lost 5 bases, with 11 bases spanning the gap. Germline V gene data show CDR1 as GTSNPN and CDR2 as SVGIG (reference sequence). This CDR3 has 12 residues. The CDR3 DNA reads TGTGCCTGGACCCCGGGGGGGTATGGCTACACCTTC. It translates to CAWTPGGYGYTF. Complete variable domain (other parts from reference TRBV30 and TRBJ1-2): SQTIHQWPATLVQPVGSPLSLECTVEGTSNPNLYWYRQAAGRGLQLLFYSVGIGQISSEVPQNLSASRPQDRQFILSSKKLLLSDSGFYLCAWTPGGYGYTFGSGTRLTVV.

V usage is TRBV6-1 and J usage is TRBJ1-3; no clear D. V lost 6 bases and J 4 bases, leaving 13 bases between the germline ends. The CDR3 is 14 residues long. The germline CDR1 and CDR2 sequences are MNHNS and SASEGT. CDR3: CASSVQAVGNTIYF. CDR3 bases: TGTGCCAGCAGCGTGCAGGCCGTAGGAAACACCATATATTTT.

The chain employs TRBV7-3 and TRBJ2-3, with TRBD2 matching over 9 bases. Germline V CDR1 and CDR2: SGHTA, FQGTGA. CDR3 size: 15 residues. V lost 8 bases to trimming and J lost 1 base; unmatched junction nucleotides: 7. DNA of the CDR3: TGTGCCAGCCTAAAGGCGGGAGGGGGCACAGATACGCAGTATTTT. Residues: CASLKAGGGTDTQYF.

Only one count was recorded for this clone. This rearrangement joins TRBV6-5 to TRBJ2-5; tentative D call: TRBD1 (6 bases). Per germline, CDR1 MNHEY and CDR2 SVGAGI. The CDR3 consists of 16 residues. Trimming shortened V by 0 bases and J by 1 base, and 12 bases separated the two germline ends. This CDR3 reads CASSYSRDNRQETQYF. CDR3 nucleotides: TGTGCCAGCAGTTACTCTCGGGACAACCGCCAAGAGACCCAGTACTTC.

This chain connects TRBV27 to TRBJ2-3, with a possible D match to TRBD1 (6 bases). V was cut by 0 bases and J by 2 bases, with 15 bases left in between. The germline V gene encodes CDR1 MNHEY and CDR2 SMNVEV (reference sequence). The CDR3 consists of 17 residues. Here the CDR3 reads CASSLSPGAINTDTQYF. CDR3 DNA sequence: TGTGCCAGCAGTTTATCCCCAGGGGCGATAAACACAGATACGCAGTATTTT.

The chain uses TRBV6-1 and TRBJ2-5; D gene ambiguous. The CDR3 covers 13 residues. Germline V gene sequence: CDR1 MNHNS, CDR2 SASEGT. The V end was cut by 3 bases, the J end by 4 bases, with 9 bases between. The CDR3 coding sequence is TGTGCCAGCAGTGATGTAGCTGGAGAGACCCAGTACTTC. Translation: CASSDVAGETQYF.

CDR3 amino acids: CASSPLAGDESSYEQYF. Written as DNA, the CDR3 is TGTGCCAGCAGCCCCCTCGCAGGTGATGAGAGCTCCTACGAGCAGTACTTC. The chain recombines TRBV7-9 with TRBJ2-7, with unresolved D. V lost 5 bases to trimming and J lost 0 bases, with 20 bases between them. The CDR3 length is 17 residues. Germline V CDR1 and CDR2: SEHNR, FQNEAQ (reference sequence).

The rearrangement links TRBV29-1 to TRBJ2-3; 10 bases fit TRBD2. Per germline, CDR1 SQVTM and CDR2 ANQGSEA. The CDR3 loop spans 15 amino acids. The V gene end was trimmed by 4 bases and the J gene end by 2 bases; junction bases not matched to a gene: 6. The CDR3 DNA reads TGCAGCGTTGGGGTACTAGCGGGGACCACAGATACGCAGTATTTT. Residues: CSVGVLAGTTDTQYF.

The chain carries TRBV18 and TRBJ2-1, with 15 bases aligning to TRBD2. V was clipped by 3 bases and J by 5 bases; unmatched bases: 5. This CDR3 contains 17 residues. Germline V gives CDR1 KGHSH, CDR2 LQKENI. The CDR3 nucleotides read TGTGCCAGCTCACCTGGGACTAGCGGGAGGTTAGACAATGAGCAGTTCTTC. Translation: CASSPGTSGRLDNEQFF. Using reference TRBV18 and TRBJ2-1 for the parts outside the CDR3, the full variable domain is NAGVMQNPRHLVRRRGQEARLRCSPMKGHSHVYWYRQLPEEGLKFMVYLQKENIIDESGMPKERFSAEFPKEGPSILRIQQVVRGDSAAYFCASSPGTSGRLDNEQFFGPGTRLTVL.